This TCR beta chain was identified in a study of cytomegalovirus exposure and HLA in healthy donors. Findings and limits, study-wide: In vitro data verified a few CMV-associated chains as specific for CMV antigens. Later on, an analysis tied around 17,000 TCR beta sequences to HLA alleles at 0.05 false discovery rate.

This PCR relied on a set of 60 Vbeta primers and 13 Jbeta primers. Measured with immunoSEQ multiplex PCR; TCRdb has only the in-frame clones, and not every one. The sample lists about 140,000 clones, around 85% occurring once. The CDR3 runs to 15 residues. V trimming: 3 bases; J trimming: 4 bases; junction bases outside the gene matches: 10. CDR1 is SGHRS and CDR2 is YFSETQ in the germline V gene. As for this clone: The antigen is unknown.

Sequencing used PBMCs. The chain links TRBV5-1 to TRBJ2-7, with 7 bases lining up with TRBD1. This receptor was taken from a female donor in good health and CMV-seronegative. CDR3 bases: TGCGCCAGCAGCTACACAAGTACAGGGGAATACGAGCAGTACTTC. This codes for CASSYTSTGEYEQYF.